Below are 19 T cell receptor beta chains sequenced from a single sample in a study of blood T cell repertoires in COVID-19. Data came from immunoSEQ multiplex PCR; TCRdb stores just in-frame clones and leaves some out. Counted here are approximately 25,000 clones, around 70% occurring once; the ten biggest clones make up approximately 45%. The sample comprised peripheral blood. Receptors originate from a woman of 80 years or more with acute or convalescent COVID-19.

This chain's CDR3 is CASSTNRGVKYGYTF. As DNA, the CDR3 is TGTGCCAGCAGCACAAACAGGGGAGTAAAGTATGGCTACACCTTC. V is TRBV9 and J is TRBJ1-2; 7 bases match TRBD1. Germline CDR1 reads SGDLS; CDR2 reads YYNGEE. Unmatched junction bases numbered 11, after V lost 4 bases and J lost 5 bases. The CDR3 runs 15 residues.

The chain joins TRBV29-1 to TRBJ2-1; D unresolved. Trimming removed 4 bases at V and 4 bases at J, with 5 bases between. Germline values: CDR1 SQVTM, CDR2 ANQGSEA. This CDR3 region has 11 residues. This CDR3 reads CSVGAYNEQFF. CDR3 nucleotide sequence: TGCAGCGTTGGGGCTTACAATGAGCAGTTCTTC.

This clone was seen more than once but under ten times. The chain combines TRBV11-3 with TRBJ2-7; the D gene is possibly TRBD2 (6 bases). Trimming removed 4 bases from V and 5 bases from J, with 12 bases in between. This CDR3 spans 13 amino acids. Germline lookup yields CDR1 SGHNT and CDR2 YENEEA. CDR3: CASSYPASDEQYF. In DNA, the CDR3 is TGTGCCAGCAGCTACCCCGCTAGCGACGAGCAGTACTTC. The whole variable domain, remainder taken from reference TRBV11-3 and TRBJ2-7, is EAGVVQSPRYKIIEKKQPVAFWCNPISGHNTLYWYLQNLGQGPELLIRYENEEAVDDSQLPKDRFSAERLKGVDSTLKIQPAELGDSAVYLCASSYPASDEQYFGPGTRLTVT.

This clone showed up just a few times. V and J are TRBV27 and TRBJ2-7; 11 bases align to TRBD2. The CDR3 covers 17 residues. V trimming: 3 bases; J trimming: 5 bases; junction bases outside the gene matches: 12. Per the germline V gene, CDR1 is MNHEY and CDR2 is SMNVEV (reference sequence). CDR3 sequence (DNA): TGTGCCAGCAGTTTTCCTAGCGGGAGGATTCGTGCGGACGAGCAGTACTTC. This sequence encodes CASSFPSGRIRADEQYF.

The V call is TRBV7-2, the J call TRBJ2-3; D unresolved. CDR1 is SGHTA and CDR2 is FQGNSA in the germline V gene. The V end was cut by 2 bases, the J end by 2 bases, with 11 bases between. The CDR3 runs 15 residues. CDR3 DNA: TGTGCCAGCAGCTTAATGCGTATATTCACAGATACGCAGTATTTT. Its translation is CASSLMRIFTDTQYF.

This clone has more than one count but fewer than ten. V is TRBV4-1 and J is TRBJ1-1; D is undetermined. Germline values: CDR1 MGHRA, CDR2 YSYEKL. CDR3 length: 14 amino acids. V was pared by 1 base and J by 0 bases, with 6 bases between. CDR3 sequence reads: CASSQARVNTEAFF. The DNA for the CDR3 is TGCGCCAGCAGCCAAGCCCGGGTGAACACTGAAGCTTTCTTT.

This clone was seen more than once but under ten times. The gene calls are TRBV6-2 or TRBV6-3 and TRBJ2-2; 8 nucleotides match TRBD1. There are 15 residues in the CDR3. V lost 2 bases and J lost 4; bases outside the gene matches: 3. Germline V gene data show CDR1 as MNHEY and CDR2 as SVGEGT. This CDR3 is CASSYTGGITGELFF. The DNA for the CDR3 is TGTGCCAGCAGTTACACAGGGGGTATCACCGGGGAGCTGTTTTTT.

This clone was detected only once. The rearrangement uses TRBV10-3 and TRBJ1-4; D unclear. The V end was cut by 11 bases, the J end by 7 bases, with 20 bases between. Germline V gene data show CDR1 as ENHRY and CDR2 as SYGVKD. The CDR3 covers 14 residues. The DNA for the CDR3 is TGTGCCTCCTCCTCTCAGGTTGGGAGTGAAAAACTGTTTTTT. Translating it yields CASSSQVGSEKLFF.

The sample holds many counts of this clone. J is TRBJ1-6 and V is TRBV7-9; weak D call: TRBD1 (5 bases). This CDR3 spans 18 amino acids. Germline lookup yields CDR1 SEHNR and CDR2 FQNEAQ (reference sequence). The V end lost 3 bases, the J end lost 7 bases, and 22 bases lay between the germline ends. Here the CDR3 DNA reads TGTGCCAGCAGCTTCAGTCGCTCGGGGGAAGGGAGCAATTCACCCCTCCACTTT. Translation: CASSFSRSGEGSNSPLHF.

This chain uses TRBV6-5 with TRBJ2-7; D unclear. This CDR3 comprises 13 residues. V was trimmed by 6 bases and J by 2 bases, leaving 11 bases between them. The germline V gene encodes CDR1 MNHEY and CDR2 SVGAGI. The CDR3 region has the DNA TGTGCCAGCAGCCGGCAGCGAACCTACGAGCAGTACTTC. Its protein product is CASSRQRTYEQYF.

This clone was observed a few times. Germline and junction disagree at one end, which may indicate a read error. V and J are TRBV7-7 and TRBJ2-5; 10 bases align to TRBD1. The CDR3 consists of 14 residues. The germline V gene has CDR1 SSHAT and CDR2 FNYEAQ (reference sequence). The CDR3, as DNA: TGTGCTAGCAGCAAGGGACAGGGGAAGGAGACCCAGTACTTC. It yields the protein CASSKGQGKETQYF.

The V gene is TRBV7-2, the J gene TRBJ1-1, with D possibly TRBD1 on 6 matching bases. Trimming left V 3 bases short and J 2 bases short, with 10 bases between. CDR1 is SGHTA and CDR2 is FQGNSA in the germline V gene. There are 14 residues in the CDR3. CDR3 sequence (DNA): TGTGCCAGCAGCTTCAGGGGAGTCAACACTGAAGCTTTCTTT. It is translated as CASSFRGVNTEAFF.

The J gene is TRBJ2-4, the V gene TRBV7-2; maybe TRBD1 (7 bases). Deletions cut 0 bases from V and 1 base from J, with 22 bases between. The CDR3 runs 20 residues. Germline loops: CDR1 SGHTA, CDR2 FQGNSA. CDR3 in amino acids: CASSLALGGEGGWAKNIQYF. The DNA of the CDR3 is TGTGCCAGCAGCTTAGCTCTCGGCGGGGAAGGGGGCTGGGCCAAAAACATTCAGTACTTC.

This clone was observed a handful of times. The J gene is TRBJ1-5, the V gene TRBV7-9; D uncertain. The CDR3 sequence is 12 residues long. Trimming cost V 1 base and J 11 bases, with 9 bases left between them. The germline V gene encodes CDR1 SEHNR and CDR2 FQNEAQ (reference sequence). The CDR3 is CASSLEAGAQHF. The CDR3 coding sequence is TGTGCCAGCAGCTTAGAGGCCGGGGCCCAGCATTTT.

The CDR3 DNA reads as TGTGCCAGCAGCTTGGGCGGGAACCAGGCCTACGAGCAGTACTTC. Encoded protein: CASSLGGNQAYEQYF. The chain combines TRBV5-8 with TRBJ2-7, with D tentatively TRBD2 (6 bases). The germline CDR1 and CDR2 sequences are SGHTS and YDEGEE. CDR3 size: 15 residues. Trimming pared 0 bases from V and 2 bases from J, leaving 12 bases between.

V gene TRBV4-1 combines with J gene TRBJ2-7, with 13 bases identical to TRBD2. V lost 1 base to trimming and J lost 0 bases; unmatched junction nucleotides: 9. Germline CDR1 reads MGHRA; CDR2 reads YSYEKL. This CDR3 is built from 19 residues. The CDR3 region is CASSQVGTSGTFPSYEQYF. The CDR3 DNA reads as TGCGCCAGCAGCCAAGTCGGGACTAGCGGGACCTTCCCCTCCTACGAGCAGTACTTC.

The gene calls are TRBV9 and TRBJ2-7, with D maybe TRBD2 (6 bases). CDR3 size: 13 residues. V lost 0 bases and J lost 6, with 10 bases in between. Germline values: CDR1 SGDLS, CDR2 YYNGEE. The chain's CDR3 is CASSVGVGGEQYF. The CDR3 DNA is TGTGCCAGCAGCGTAGGGGTGGGAGGCGAGCAGTACTTC.

This clone was picked up a small number of times. The chain uses TRBV5-1 and TRBJ2-7; 7 nucleotides agree with TRBD1. The CDR3 has 14 amino acids. Germline CDR1 reads SGHRS; CDR2 reads YFSETQ. The trim removed 4 bases at V and 2 bases at J, leaving 6 bases unmatched. CDR3 sequence (DNA): TGCGCCAGCAGCAAAACCGGGACAGCCTACGAGCAGTACTTC. This gives the protein CASSKTGTAYEQYF.

The rearrangement uses TRBV6-5 and TRBJ1-5, with TRBD1 matching over 9 bases. V dropped 5 bases and J dropped 7; count of bases not matched to a gene: 6. Germline CDR1 and CDR2: MNHEY and SVGAGI. The CDR3 loop spans 14 amino acids. CDR3 loop: CASSITGGAQPQHF. DNA of the CDR3: TGTGCCAGCAGTATAACAGGGGGCGCCCAGCCCCAGCATTTT.